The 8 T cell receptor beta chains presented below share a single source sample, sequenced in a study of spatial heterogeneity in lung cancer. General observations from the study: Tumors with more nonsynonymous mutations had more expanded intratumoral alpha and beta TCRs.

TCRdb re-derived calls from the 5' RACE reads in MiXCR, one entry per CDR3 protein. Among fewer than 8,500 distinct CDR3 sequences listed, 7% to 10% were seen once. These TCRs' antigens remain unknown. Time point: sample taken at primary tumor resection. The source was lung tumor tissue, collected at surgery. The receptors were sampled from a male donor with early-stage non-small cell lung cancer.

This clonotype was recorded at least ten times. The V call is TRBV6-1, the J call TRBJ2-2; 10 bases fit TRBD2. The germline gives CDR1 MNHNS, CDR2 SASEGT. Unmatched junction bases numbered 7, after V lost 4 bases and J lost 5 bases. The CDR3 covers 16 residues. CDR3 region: CASSVGTSVRTGELFF. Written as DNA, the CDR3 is TGTGCCAGCAGTGTCGGGACTAGCGTAAGAACCGGGGAGCTGTTTTTT.

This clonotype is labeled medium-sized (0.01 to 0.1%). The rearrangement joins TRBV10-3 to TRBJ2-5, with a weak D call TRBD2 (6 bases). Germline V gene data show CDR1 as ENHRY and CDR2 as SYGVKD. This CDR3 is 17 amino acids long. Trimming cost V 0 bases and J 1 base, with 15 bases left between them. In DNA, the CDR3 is TGTGCCATCAGTGAGTCTCCTAGGCGGGGCACCCAAGAGACCCAGTACTTC. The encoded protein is CAISESPRRGTQETQYF.

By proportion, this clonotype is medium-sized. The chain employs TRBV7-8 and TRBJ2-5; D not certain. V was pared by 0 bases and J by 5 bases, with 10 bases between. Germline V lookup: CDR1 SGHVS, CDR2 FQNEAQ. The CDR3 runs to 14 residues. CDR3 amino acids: CASSLASKFETQYF. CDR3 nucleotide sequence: TGTGCCAGCAGCTTAGCGAGCAAGTTTGAGACCCAGTACTTC.

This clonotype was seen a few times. The CDR3 DNA reads TGCGCCAGCAGCCAAGAGCTAGGGCTAGCGGGGGAAGAGACCCAGTACTTC. Its translation: CASSQELGLAGEETQYF. The rearrangement uses TRBV4-1 and TRBJ2-5, with TRBD2 matching over 10 bases. Germline V gene sequence: CDR1 MGHRA, CDR2 YSYEKL. The CDR3 loop spans 17 amino acids. The trim removed 0 bases at V and 3 bases at J, leaving 7 bases unmatched.

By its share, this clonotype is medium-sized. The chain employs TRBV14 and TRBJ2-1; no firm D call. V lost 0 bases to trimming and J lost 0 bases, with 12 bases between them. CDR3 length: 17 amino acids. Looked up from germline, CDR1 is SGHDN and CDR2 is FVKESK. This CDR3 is CASSQEVFTSSYNEQFF. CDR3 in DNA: TGTGCCAGCAGCCAAGAAGTCTTCACGAGCTCCTACAATGAGCAGTTCTTC.

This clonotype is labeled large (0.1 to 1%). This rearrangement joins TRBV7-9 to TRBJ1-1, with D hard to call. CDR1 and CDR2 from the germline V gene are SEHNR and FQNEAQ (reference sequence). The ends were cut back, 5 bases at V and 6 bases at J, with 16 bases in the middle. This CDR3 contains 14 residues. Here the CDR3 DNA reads TGTGCCAGCAGCCAAGACCTGATTTACGCTGAAGCTTTCTTT. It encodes CASSQDLIYAEAFF. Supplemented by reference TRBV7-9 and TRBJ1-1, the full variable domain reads DTGVSQNPRHKITKRGQNVTFRCDPISEHNRLYWYRQTLGQGPEFLTYFQNEAQLEKSRLLSDRFSAERPKGSFSTLEIQRTEQGDSAMYLCASSQDLIYAEAFFGQGTRLTVV.

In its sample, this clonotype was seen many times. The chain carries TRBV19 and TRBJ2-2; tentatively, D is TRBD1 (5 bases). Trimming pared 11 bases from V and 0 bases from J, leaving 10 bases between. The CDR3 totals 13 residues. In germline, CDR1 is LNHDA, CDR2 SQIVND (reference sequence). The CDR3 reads CAADSPNTGELFF. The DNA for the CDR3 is TGTGCCGCCGACAGTCCGAACACCGGGGAGCTGTTTTTT.

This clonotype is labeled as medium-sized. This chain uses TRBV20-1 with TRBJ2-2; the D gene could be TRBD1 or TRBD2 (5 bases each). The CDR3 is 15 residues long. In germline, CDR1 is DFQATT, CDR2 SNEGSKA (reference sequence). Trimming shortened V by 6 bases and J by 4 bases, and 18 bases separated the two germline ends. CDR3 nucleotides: TGCAGTGCCATAGTCGGGGCATTGGGCACCGGGGAGCTGTTTTTT. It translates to CSAIVGALGTGELFF.